What follows are 10 T cell receptor beta chains derived from one specimen sequenced in a study of cytomegalovirus exposure and HLA in healthy donors. The PCR employed 60 Vbeta primers together with 13 Jbeta primers. The repertoire was sequenced with immunoSEQ multiplex PCR; TCRdb's copy has only in-frame clones and lacks some. The table records approximately 150,000 clones, approximately 68% of them present only once. The source material was PBMCs. The receptors derive from a man in his sixties in good health and CMV-seronegative.

The rearrangement links TRBV2 to TRBJ1-5; D uncertain. CDR1 and CDR2 (germline): SNHLY, FYNNEI. The CDR3 covers 14 residues. Trimming shortened V by 7 bases and J by 6 bases, and 16 bases separated the two germline ends. CDR3 nucleotide sequence: TGTGCCAGCAATTGGAGGAGCTTGGGTCAGCCCCAGCATTTT. Translation: CASNWRSLGQPQHF.

This clone was seen a handful of times. The chain couples TRBV7-8 to TRBJ2-5; 10 positions agree with TRBD1. J was trimmed by 6 bases and V by 6 bases; bases with no gene match: 4. Germline CDR1 SGHVS, CDR2 FQNEAQ. This CDR3 is built from 13 residues. CDR3 sequence: CASRTGGEKTQYF. The CDR3 DNA is TGTGCCAGCAGGACAGGGGGCGAAAAGACCCAGTACTTC.

V is TRBV5-1 and J is TRBJ1-3, with a tentative D call TRBD1 (5 bases). The CDR3 spans 13 residues. With 1 base removed from V and 4 bases from J, the gap between germline ends came to 6 bases. Germline V CDR1 and CDR2: SGHRS, YFSETQ. CDR3 nucleotide sequence: TGCGCCAGCAGCTTGACAGGAGGAAACACCATATATTTT. It encodes CASSLTGGNTIYF.

CDR3 coding DNA: TGTGCCAGTACCCCCTCCTCGACAGGGAGTAAGGAAAAACTGTTTTTT. Encoded protein: CASTPSSTGSKEKLFF. This sequence joins TRBV19 and TRBJ1-4, with TRBD1 matching 7 bases. Looked up from germline, CDR1 is LNHDA and CDR2 is SQIVND (reference sequence). The length of the CDR3 is 16 residues. The V segment lost 7 bases and the J segment 8 bases; nucleotides outside the gene matches: 16.

The chain recombines TRBV5-5 with TRBJ1-2; possibly TRBD1 for D (5 bases). CDR1 is SGHKS and CDR2 is YYEKEE in the germline V gene (reference sequence). Trimming pared 0 bases from V and 4 bases from J, leaving 13 bases between. This CDR3 has 15 amino acids. The CDR3 is CASSLDGGGFYGYTF. The CDR3 bases are TGTGCCAGCAGCTTGGACGGGGGTGGGTTCTATGGCTACACCTTC.

The chain uses TRBV5-1 and TRBJ2-7; TRBD1 is a possible D gene (6 bases). Trimming shortened V by 5 bases and J by 7 bases, and 19 bases separated the two germline ends. Germline V gives CDR1 SGHRS, CDR2 YFSETQ. CDR3 size: 14 residues. The CDR3 here is CASSNIGQFGEQYF. CDR3 DNA sequence: TGCGCCAGCAGTAATATTGGACAGTTCGGAGAGCAGTACTTC.

The V call is TRBV5-1, the J call TRBJ2-7; maybe TRBD1 (7 bases). Germline V CDR1 and CDR2: SGHRS, YFSETQ. Between the trimmed V and J ends, which lost 4 bases and 5 bases, there was a span of 10 bases. The CDR3 loop spans 12 amino acids. Here the CDR3 reads CASSPRGDEQYF. The CDR3 DNA follows: TGCGCCAGCAGCCCCAGGGGGGACGAGCAGTACTTC.

The V call is TRBV27, the J call TRBJ1-1; perhaps TRBD1 as D (6 bases). The CDR3 runs to 17 residues. Looked up from germline, CDR1 is MNHEY and CDR2 is SMNVEV (reference sequence). Trimming pared 1 base from V and 4 bases from J, leaving 19 bases between. CDR3 bases: TGTGCCAGCAGTTTATTTGGGGGCGGACAAAGGCGCACTGAAGCTTTCTTT. Protein product: CASSLFGGGQRRTEAFF.

This chain links TRBV5-1 with TRBJ2-7; 9 bases match TRBD1. Germline CDR1 SGHRS, CDR2 YFSETQ. The J segment lost 5 bases and the V segment lost 3 bases, leaving 6 bases of the junction unmatched. The CDR3 loop spans 14 amino acids. The CDR3 DNA reads TGCGCCAGCAGCTGGACAGGGGAAGGCAACGAGCAGTACTTC. Its translation is CASSWTGEGNEQYF. Full variable domain (remainder filled in from reference TRBV5-1 and TRBJ2-7): KAGVTQTPRYLIKTRGQQVTLSCSPISGHRSVSWYQQTPGQGLQFLFEYFSETQRNKGNFPGRFSGRQFSNSRSEMNVSTLELGDSALYLCASSWTGEGNEQYFGPGTRLTVT.

The V call is TRBV6-5, the J call TRBJ2-7, with 7 bases identical to TRBD1. The CDR3 is 14 residues long. From germline, CDR1 is MNHEY and CDR2 SVGAGI. V lost 0 bases to trimming and J lost 3 bases; unmatched junction nucleotides: 2. CDR3 nucleotides: TGTGCCAGCAGTTACTCGAGACAGGGCTACGAGCAGTACTTC. This codes for CASSYSRQGYEQYF.